This T cell receptor beta chain is from a study of shared clonotypes between healthy human individuals. A remark on this clone: Its antigen is not known. Other nucleotide sequences from this sample produce the same CDR3.

Clones were read by immunoSEQ multiplex PCR, and TCRdb kept only the in-frame ones, dropping some. Altogether approximately 2.4 million clones are present, approximately 95% being singletons, with the ten largest covering less than 0.15%. The CDR3 has 14 amino acids. CDR1 is SGHTA and CDR2 is FQGTGA in the germline V gene. V lost 0 bases and J 5 bases, leaving 10 bases between the germline ends. Study results and caveats: Larger estimated richness was generally seen in naive subsets than in memory subsets.

Donors, healthy HIV-negative adults, lacked recent acute infections or vaccinations. The sequenced sample was naive CD4+ T cells sorted from blood. The subset is: CD45RA+ positively selected. This sequence originates from a man younger than 35 in good health. The chain links TRBV7-3 to TRBJ1-1, with D possibly matching TRBD1 (6 bases). The CDR3 coding sequence is TGTGCCAGCAGCTTAACAGGGGGAGTGACTGAAGCTTTCTTT. Amino acid sequence: CASSLTGGVTEAFF.